These 21 T cell receptor beta chains came from one sample sequenced in a study of blood T cell repertoires in COVID-19. TCRdb keeps only in-frame clones here, not all; method: immunoSEQ multiplex PCR. The repertoire holds about 440,000 clones, approximately 88% seen once, with around an eighth in the top ten. Sequences were obtained from peripheral blood. These receptor sequences come from a woman between 50 and 59 years old with COVID-19, enrolled during active disease.

This chain joins TRBV6-5 and TRBJ1-5; 7 bases fit TRBD1. The CDR3 consists of 11 residues. The germline V gene encodes CDR1 MNHEY and CDR2 SVGAGI. Trimming at V came to 9 bases and at J to 4 bases, leaving 0 bases not matched to a gene. The CDR3 region has the DNA TGTGCCAGACAGGGGAATCAGCCCCAGCATTTT. It yields the protein CARQGNQPQHF.

The chain links TRBV6-1 to TRBJ2-7; 13 bases fit TRBD2. The V segment lost 2 bases and the J segment 2 bases; nucleotides outside the gene matches: 3. CDR3 length: 16 amino acids. Germline assignment: CDR1 MNHNS and CDR2 SASEGT. In DNA, the CDR3 is TGTGCCAGCAGTGAAACTAGCGGGGGGGGACCCTACGAGCAGTACTTC. Its protein product is CASSETSGGGPYEQYF.

CDR3 nucleotides: TGTGCCAGCAGCCGAGGTCGGCCGGAGAACACTGAAGCTTTCTTT. Translation gives CASSRGRPENTEAFF. V gene TRBV5-6 combines with J gene TRBJ1-1, with D unclear. The V end lost 4 bases, the J end lost 1 base, and 14 bases lay between the germline ends. The CDR3 runs to 15 residues. Germline CDR1 and CDR2: SGHDT and YYEEEE.

The gene calls are TRBV28 and TRBJ2-3; 16 bases agree with TRBD2. CDR1 is MDHEN, CDR2 SYDVKM, per germline. The J segment lost 2 bases and the V segment lost 3 bases, leaving 8 bases of the junction unmatched. This CDR3 contains 19 residues. The CDR3 DNA sequence: TGTGCCAGCAGTTTTCGGGGACTAGCGGGGGGGAAACCCACAGATACGCAGTATTTT. Translated: CASSFRGLAGGKPTDTQYF.

As to this clone: Other DNA sequences from this sample encode an identical CDR3 as well. The CDR3 bases are TGCAGTGCTCCCTTGAACACTGAAGCTTTCTTT. Its translation: CSAPLNTEAFF. This chain uses TRBV20-1 with TRBJ1-1; D gene ambiguous. The CDR3 runs to 11 residues. V shed 5 bases and J shed 0 bases, with 4 bases lying between them. Germline loops: CDR1 DFQATT, CDR2 SNEGSKA (reference sequence).

The chain combines TRBV20-1 with TRBJ1-2; tentative D call: TRBD1 (6 bases). The germline V gene encodes CDR1 DFQATT and CDR2 SNEGSKA (reference sequence). V lost 5 bases to trimming and J lost 8 bases, with 12 bases between them. CDR3 length: 11 residues. The CDR3 reads CSAGGGGGYTF. For the CDR3, the DNA is TGCAGTGCTGGGGGAGGGGGAGGCTACACCTTC.

This CDR3 reads CASSPGQGTGELFF. The CDR3 DNA reads TGTGCCAGCAGCCCGGGACAGGGGACCGGGGAGCTGTTTTTT. The J gene is TRBJ2-2, the V gene TRBV11-3, with 10 bases fitting TRBD1. The CDR3 length is 14 residues. Germline assignment: CDR1 SGHNT and CDR2 YENEEA. The ends lost 5 bases at V and 5 bases at J; junction bases unmatched: 2. The whole variable domain, filled in from reference TRBV11-3 and TRBJ2-2, reads EAGVVQSPRYKIIEKKQPVAFWCNPISGHNTLYWYLQNLGQGPELLIRYENEEAVDDSQLPKDRFSAERLKGVDSTLKIQPAELGDSAVYLCASSPGQGTGELFFGEGSRLTVL.

This clone came up a few times. CDR3 in amino acids: CASSLSAGANQPQHF. Here the CDR3 DNA reads TGTGCCAGCAGCTTATCGGCAGGGGCAAATCAGCCCCAGCATTTT. The chain is built from TRBV11-2 and TRBJ1-5; weak D call: TRBD1 (6 bases). CDR1 and CDR2 (germline): SGHAT, FQNNGV. This CDR3 contains 15 residues. Trimming took off 2 bases at V and 4 bases at J, with 12 bases between the two ends. Supplemented by reference TRBV11-2 and TRBJ1-5, the full variable domain reads EAGVAQSPRYKIIEKRQSVAFWCNPISGHATLYWYQQILGQGPKLLIQFQNNGVVDDSQLPKDRFSAERLKGVDSTLKIQPAKLEDSAVYLCASSLSAGANQPQHFGDGTRLSIL.

The V gene is TRBV9, the J gene TRBJ2-5; TRBD2 is a possible D gene (5 bases). V lost 0 bases, J lost 5 bases, and 17 bases lay in between. Germline assignment: CDR1 SGDLS and CDR2 YYNGEE. This CDR3 has 16 residues. CDR3 sequence (DNA): TGTGCCAGCAGCGTAGGGACTCACCCGGCGAGGGAGACCCAGTACTTC. Translated, it gives CASSVGTHPARETQYF. The variable domain in full, completed from reference TRBV9 and TRBJ2-5, reads DSGVTQTPKHLITATGQRVTLRCSPRSGDLSVYWYQQSLDQGLQFLIQYYNGEERAKGNILERFSAQQFPDLHSELNLSSLELGDSALYFCASSVGTHPARETQYFGPGTRLLVL.

V gene TRBV5-1 combines with J gene TRBJ2-7; 7 bases agree with TRBD2. The ends lost 1 base at V and 6 bases at J; junction bases unmatched: 4. Germline assignment: CDR1 SGHRS and CDR2 YFSETQ. The CDR3 is 13 residues long. The DNA for the CDR3 is TGCGCCAGCAGCTTGAGGGCGGGGGTCGAGCAGTACTTC. Residues: CASSLRAGVEQYF.

The V call is TRBV6-1, the J call TRBJ1-5; no clear D gene. CDR1 MNHNS and CDR2 SASEGT come from the germline V gene. V gave up 2 bases and J gave up 9 bases, with 14 bases separating them. CDR3 length: 14 amino acids. For the CDR3, the DNA is TGTGCCAGCAGTGAATCCCCGGCGGTCACGCCCCAGCATTTT. It yields the protein CASSESPAVTPQHF.

The chain employs TRBV6-5 and TRBJ1-1; tentatively, D is TRBD1 (5 bases). Trimming pared 7 bases from V and 5 bases from J, leaving 14 bases between. Germline V CDR1 and CDR2: MNHEY, SVGAGI. CDR3 size: 13 residues. The CDR3 region is CASNGARVTEAFF. As DNA, the CDR3 is TGTGCCAGCAATGGGGCTAGGGTAACTGAAGCTTTCTTT.

The rearrangement links TRBV5-1 to TRBJ1-2, with a weak D call TRBD1 (6 bases). Germline assignment: CDR1 SGHRS and CDR2 YFSETQ. The length of the CDR3 is 12 residues. V was pared by 2 bases and J by 10 bases, with 12 bases between. The CDR3 bases are TGCGCCAGCAGCTTTGGACGGACAGACTACACCTTC. This encodes CASSFGRTDYTF.

This chain connects TRBV11-3 to TRBJ2-3; D might be TRBD1 (5 bases). CDR3 length: 14 amino acids. Per the germline V gene, CDR1 is SGHNT and CDR2 is YENEEA. Trimming shortened V by 5 bases and J by 3 bases, and 12 bases separated the two germline ends. This chain's CDR3 is CASSAGKETDTQYF. CDR3 nucleotide sequence: TGTGCCAGCAGCGCAGGGAAGGAAACAGATACGCAGTATTTT.

The genes are TRBV19 and TRBJ1-6; D unclear. V was shortened by 7 bases and J by 8 bases, with 15 bases between the two germline ends. Per germline, CDR1 LNHDA and CDR2 SQIVND (reference sequence). CDR3 size: 14 residues. Written as DNA, the CDR3 is TGTGCCAGTACTTCACATCCCCCCGATTCACCCCTCCACTTT. Protein: CASTSHPPDSPLHF.

V is TRBV3-1 (or the pseudogene TRBV3-2) and J is TRBJ1-1; D call uncertain. This CDR3 is 12 amino acids long. CDR1 is LGHDT, CDR2 YNNKEL, per germline (reference sequence). With 4 bases removed from V and 7 bases from J, the gap between germline ends came to 10 bases. CDR3 DNA sequence: TGTGCCAGCAGCCCACCGCATAGTGAAGCTTTCTTT. Protein sequence: CASSPPHSEAFF.

DNA for the CDR3: TGTGCCAGCAGCTTCCTAGCGGGGGGTATGGATACGCAGTATTTT. This translates into CASSFLAGGMDTQYF. V and J are TRBV7-2 and TRBJ2-3; 11 nucleotides agree with TRBD2. This CDR3 is built from 15 residues. The ends lost 3 bases at V and 6 bases at J; junction bases unmatched: 5. Germline V gene sequence: CDR1 SGHTA, CDR2 FQGNSA.

The chain joins TRBV24-1 to TRBJ2-1; maybe TRBD2 (6 bases). The germline V gene has CDR1 KGHDR and CDR2 SFDVKD. CDR3 length: 16 amino acids. Trimming shortened V by 2 bases and J by 0 bases, and 10 bases separated the two germline ends. The CDR3 nucleotides read TGTGCCACCAGTGATTCGGGACTCCTCTCCTACAATGAGCAGTTCTTC. Translated, it gives CATSDSGLLSYNEQFF.

This chain connects TRBV6-1 to TRBJ1-5, with a tentative D call TRBD1 (5 bases). Germline assignment: CDR1 MNHNS and CDR2 SASEGT. CDR3 length: 14 residues. V lost 0 bases and J lost 7, with 10 bases in between. CDR3 DNA: TGTGCCAGCAGTGAAGCGTGGGGGAGGCAGCCCCAGCATTTT. This codes for CASSEAWGRQPQHF.

The rearrangement joins TRBV7-6 to TRBJ2-1; 9 bases map to TRBD1. The V gene's germline CDR1 is SGHVS and CDR2 FNYEAQ. This CDR3 region has 15 residues. J gave up 4 bases and V 2 bases, and 3 bases lay outside the gene matches. The chain's CDR3 is CASSLYRGPYNEQFF. In DNA form, the CDR3 reads TGTGCCAGCAGCTTATACAGGGGGCCGTACAATGAGCAGTTCTTC.

This clone was observed a handful of times. Different DNA sequences within this sample yield the same CDR3. The rearrangement joins TRBV6-5 to TRBJ2-2, with 8 bases matching TRBD1. Germline lookup yields CDR1 MNHEY and CDR2 SVGAGI. V was pared by 8 bases and J by 2 bases, with 7 bases of the junction left unmatched. The CDR3 covers 15 residues. Here the CDR3 DNA reads TGTGCCAGCCTTGGACAGGGACTTAACACCGGGGAGCTGTTTTTT. Its protein is CASLGQGLNTGELFF.